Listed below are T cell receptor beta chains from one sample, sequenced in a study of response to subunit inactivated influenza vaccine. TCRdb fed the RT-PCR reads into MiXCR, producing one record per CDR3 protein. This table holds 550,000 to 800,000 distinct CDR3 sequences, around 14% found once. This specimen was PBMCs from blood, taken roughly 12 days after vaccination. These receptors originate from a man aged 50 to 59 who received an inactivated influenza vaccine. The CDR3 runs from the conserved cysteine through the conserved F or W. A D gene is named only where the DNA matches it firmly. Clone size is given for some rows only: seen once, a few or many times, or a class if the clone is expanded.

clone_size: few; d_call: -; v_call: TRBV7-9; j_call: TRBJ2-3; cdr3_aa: CASTNTDTQYF; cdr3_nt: TGTGCCAGCACCAACACAGATACGCAGTATTTT
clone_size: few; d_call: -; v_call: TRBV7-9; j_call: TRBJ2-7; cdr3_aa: CASGTQDPYEQYF; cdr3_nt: TGTGCCAGCGGAACCCAGGATCCCTACGAGCAGTACTTC
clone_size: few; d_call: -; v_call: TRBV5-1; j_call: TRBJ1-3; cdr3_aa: CASSEFEGGATGNTIYF; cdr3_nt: TGCGCCAGCAGCGAATTCGAAGGGGGGGCAACTGGAAACACCATATATTTT
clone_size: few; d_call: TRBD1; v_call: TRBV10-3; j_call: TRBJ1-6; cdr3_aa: CAISAGTANSPLHF; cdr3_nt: TGTGCCATCAGTGCCGGGACAGCAAATTCACCCCTCCACTTT
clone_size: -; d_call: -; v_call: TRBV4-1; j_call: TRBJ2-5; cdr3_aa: CASSQERVGLAARETQYF; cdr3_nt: TGCGCCAGCAGCCAAGAAAGGGTGGGTTTAGCGGCCCGGGAGACCCAGTACTTC
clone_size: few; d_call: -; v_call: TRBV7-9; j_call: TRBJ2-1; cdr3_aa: CASSPPGTNEQFF; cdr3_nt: TGTGCCAGCAGCCCCCCCGGGACCAATGAGCAGTTCTTC
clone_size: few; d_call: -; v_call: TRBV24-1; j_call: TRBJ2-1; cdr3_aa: CATSDPSERTLDEQFF; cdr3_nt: TGTGCCACCAGTGATCCTAGCGAGAGAACTCTGGATGAGCAGTTCTTC
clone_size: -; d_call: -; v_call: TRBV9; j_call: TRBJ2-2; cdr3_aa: CASSVDQANTGELFF; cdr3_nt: TGTGCCAGCAGCGTGGACCAAGCGAACACCGGGGAGCTGTTTTTT
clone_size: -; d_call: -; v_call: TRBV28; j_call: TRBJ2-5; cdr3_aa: CASSFRFGRRRPETQYF; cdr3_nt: TGTGCCAGCAGTTTTCGTTTCGGCAGGCGGAGGCCTGAGACCCAGTACTTC
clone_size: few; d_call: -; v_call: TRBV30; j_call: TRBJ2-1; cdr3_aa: CAWSRGNEQFF; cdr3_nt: TGTGCCTGGAGTAGGGGGAATGAGCAGTTCTTC
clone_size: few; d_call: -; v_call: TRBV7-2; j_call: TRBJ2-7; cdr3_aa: CASSLASGNDEQYF; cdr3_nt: TGTGCCAGCAGCTTAGCGTCGGGAAACGACGAGCAGTACTTC
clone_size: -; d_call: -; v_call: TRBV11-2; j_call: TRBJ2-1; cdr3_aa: CASSSFRDGSNEQFF; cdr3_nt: TGTGCCAGCAGCTCGTTCCGGGACGGGAGCAATGAGCAGTTCTTC
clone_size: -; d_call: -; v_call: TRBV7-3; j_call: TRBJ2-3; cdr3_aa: CASSLWQTDTQYF; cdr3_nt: TGTGCCAGCAGCTTATGGCAAACAGATACGCAGTATTTT
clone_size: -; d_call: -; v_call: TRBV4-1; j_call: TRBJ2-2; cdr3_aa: CASRKGGDNTGELFF; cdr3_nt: TGCGCCAGCAGAAAAGGGGGGGATAACACCGGGGAGCTGTTTTTT
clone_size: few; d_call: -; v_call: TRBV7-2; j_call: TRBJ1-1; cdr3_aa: CASSLALGPVEAFF; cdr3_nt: TGTGCCAGCAGCTTAGCTCTAGGGCCGGTGGAAGCTTTCTTT
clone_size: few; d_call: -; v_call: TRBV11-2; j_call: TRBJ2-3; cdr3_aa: CASSASAGTQYF; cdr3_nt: TGTGCCAGCAGCGCCTCGGCGGGGACGCAGTATTTT
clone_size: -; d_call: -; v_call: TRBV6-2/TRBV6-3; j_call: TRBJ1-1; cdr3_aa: CASSSPRVRTEAFF; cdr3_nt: TGTGCCAGCAGTTCCCCCAGGGTGCGCACTGAAGCTTTCTTT
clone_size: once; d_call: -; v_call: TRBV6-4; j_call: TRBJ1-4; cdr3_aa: CASPETNEKLFF; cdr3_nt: TGTGCCAGCCCCGAGACTAATGAAAAACTGTTTTTT
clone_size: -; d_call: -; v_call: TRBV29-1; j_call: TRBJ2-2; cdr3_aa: CSVPDRNTGELFF; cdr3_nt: TGCAGCGTTCCTGACAGGAACACCGGGGAGCTGTTTTTT
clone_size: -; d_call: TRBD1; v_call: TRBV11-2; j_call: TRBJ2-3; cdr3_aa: CASSSGQGAMDTQYF; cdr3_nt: TGTGCCAGCAGCTCCGGACAGGGGGCGATGGATACGCAGTATTTT
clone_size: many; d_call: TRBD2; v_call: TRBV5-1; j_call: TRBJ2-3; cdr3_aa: CASSVSGKGTDTQYF; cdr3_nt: TGCGCCAGCAGCGTGAGCGGGAAGGGCACAGATACGCAGTATTTT
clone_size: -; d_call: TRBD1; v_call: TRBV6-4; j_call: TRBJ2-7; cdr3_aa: CASSGQGVLREQYF; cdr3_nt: TGTGCCAGCAGCGGACAGGGGGTGCTACGCGAGCAGTACTTC
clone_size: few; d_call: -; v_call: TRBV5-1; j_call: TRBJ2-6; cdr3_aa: CASSLGETGANVLTF; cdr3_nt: TGCGCCAGCAGCTTGGGGGAAACCGGGGCCAACGTCCTGACTTTC
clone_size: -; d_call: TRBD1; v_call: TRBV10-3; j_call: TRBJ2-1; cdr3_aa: CAISESGTGRSYNEQFF; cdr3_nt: TGTGCCATCAGTGAGTCTGGGACAGGGCGCTCCTACAATGAGCAGTTCTTC
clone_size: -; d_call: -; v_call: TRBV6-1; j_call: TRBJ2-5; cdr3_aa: CASGGPQETQYF; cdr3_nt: TGTGCCAGCGGAGGTCCCCAAGAGACCCAGTACTTC